The rows below give T cell receptor beta chains drawn from one sample of a study of shared clonotypes between healthy human individuals. Clones were sequenced by immunoSEQ multiplex PCR, and TCRdb holds only the in-frame ones, with some missing. The sample shows some 2,000,000 clones, approximately 95% of them seen only once. Sequencing was carried out using naive CD4+ T cells sorted from blood. These receptors originate from a man aged 18 to 35 in good health. Both conserved end residues are part of each CDR3. A D gene is named only where the DNA matches it firmly. For some rows the clone size is stated as once, few or many, or as a class when expanded; others skip it.

TRBD1	TRBV4-3	TRBJ1-2	-	TGCGCCAGCAGACCGGGACAGGGCTATGGCTACACCTTC	CASRPGQGYGYTF
TRBD1	TRBV28	TRBJ1-2	-	TGTGCCAGCAGATACGACAGGGGGGAGGCTTTCGGCTACACCTTC	CASRYDRGEAFGYTF
-	TRBV9	TRBJ2-7	-	TGTGCCAGCAGCGTAGTGGCTAGCTTGCCCTACGAGCAGTACTTC	CASSVVASLPYEQYF
-	TRBV7-9	TRBJ2-2	-	TGTGCCAGCAGCTCTAGACAGGCCACGAACACCGGGGAGCTGTTTTTT	CASSSRQATNTGELFF
TRBD1	TRBV13	TRBJ1-4	-	TGTGCCAGCAGGTCTTGGGGACAGGTTAATGAAAAACTGTTTTTT	CASRSWGQVNEKLFF
TRBD1	TRBV7-2	TRBJ2-7	-	TGTGCCAGCAGCTCAGAGACAGGGCCCTACGAGCAGTACTTC	CASSSETGPYEQYF
TRBD2	TRBV2	TRBJ2-1	-	TGTGCCAGCACCGAGCGGGGTTACTACAATGAGCAGTTCTTC	CASTERGYYNEQFF
TRBD2	TRBV5-4	TRBJ2-5	-	TGTGCCAGCAGCTTGGGGGTAGCGGGTTCCCAAGAGACCCAGTACTTC	CASSLGVAGSQETQYF
-	TRBV28	TRBJ1-2	few	TGTGCCAGCAGTTCTGAGACACCTAAGGGCTATGGCTACACCTTC	CASSSETPKGYGYTF
TRBD2	TRBV7-2	TRBJ2-2	-	TGTGCCAGCACCCGACTAGCCGGTGGCACCGGGGAGCTGTTTTTT	CASTRLAGGTGELFF
-	TRBV27	TRBJ1-4	-	TGTGCCAGCAGTTTCTGGGGGGCAAATGAAAAACTGTTTTTT	CASSFWGANEKLFF
TRBD1	TRBV18	TRBJ1-5	-	TGTGCCAGCTCAGCCGGGACAGGGGTCAATCAGCCCCAGCATTTT	CASSAGTGVNQPQHF
-	TRBV7-9	TRBJ1-4	-	TGTGCCAGCAGCTTAGCGGGGCCAACTAATGAAAAACTGTTTTTT	CASSLAGPTNEKLFF
TRBD1	TRBV9	TRBJ2-1	-	TGTGCCAGCAGCGTGGGGACAGAATCCCATGAGCAGTTCTTC	CASSVGTESHEQFF
TRBD2	TRBV28	TRBJ2-2	-	TGTGCCAGCACCGTTGGGGGACTAACTTCCCCCGGGGAGCTGTTTTTT	CASTVGGLTSPGELFF
-	TRBV9	TRBJ1-6	-	TGTGCCAGCAGCCGGAGTACCTATAATTCACCCCTCCACTTT	CASSRSTYNSPLHF
-	TRBV9	TRBJ2-5	-	TGTGCCAGCAGCGTAGACAGTCAAGAGACCCAGTACTTC	CASSVDSQETQYF
-	TRBV4-3	TRBJ2-2	-	TGCGCCAGCAGCCAAGAAGCCGGGACTTGGTACCCCGGGGAGCTGTTTTTT	CASSQEAGTWYPGELFF